The clone carrying this T cell receptor beta chain has a handful of counts. Its matching antigen is unknown. The germline V and J ends were trimmed by 5 bases and 6 bases, with 11 bases remaining between them. The CDR3 is 13 amino acids. Germline assignment: CDR1 SQVTM and CDR2 ANQGSEA. This entry comes from a study of T-cell memory formation after mild COVID-19. Across the whole study: Each donor largely had its own TCR clusters. Study-wide results and caveats: Day 15 to 85 contracting clones showed balanced CD4/CD8; later expanders leaned CD4+.

Each CDR3 protein is one row after TCRdb ran MiXCR on the 5' RACE reads. The repertoire consists of roughly 150,000 distinct CDR3 sequences, with roughly 13% occurring once and the leading ten covering approximately 3.4%. The chain carries TRBV29-1 and TRBJ1-6, with D possibly TRBD1 on 5 matching bases. Sequenced material: PBMCs or a T cell subset sorted from them (not recorded which). The sequence was obtained from a man between 18 and 35 years old who had mild COVID-19 (a few samples of this study predate the infection). Cell type and time point are not known. Here the CDR3 reads CSVRGGSNSPLHF. The DNA for the CDR3 is TGCAGCGTTCGGGGGGGTTCTAATTCACCCCTCCACTTT.